These 24 T cell receptor beta chains came from one sample sequenced in a study of control samples from healthy donors and cancer patients. TCRdb's copy holds only in-frame clones and misses some; the assay was immunoSEQ multiplex PCR. The repertoire holds about 28,000 clones, with just under 90% as singletons. Sequenced sample: PBMCs. These receptor sequences come from a woman between 40 and 50 years old with lung cancer.

The chain employs TRBV28 and TRBJ2-7; D perhaps matches TRBD1 (5 bases). Germline CDR1 reads MDHEN; CDR2 reads SYDVKM. V was clipped by 10 bases and J by 0 bases, with 10 bases between them. This CDR3 contains 12 residues. In nucleotides, the CDR3 is TGTGCCATACAAGGGGACTCCTACGAGCAGTACTTC. Amino acids: CAIQGDSYEQYF.

This sequence joins TRBV7-2 and TRBJ2-1, with 10 positions matching TRBD2. Trimming cost V 4 bases and J 10 bases; bases outside gene matches: 10. The CDR3 contains 15 residues. Per the germline V gene, CDR1 is SGHTA and CDR2 is FQGNSA. The CDR3: CASSWSGGAGGEQFF. The CDR3 bases are TGTGCCAGCAGCTGGAGCGGGGGGGCCGGGGGAGAGCAGTTCTTC.

Relative to its sample, this clone is medium-sized. V gene TRBV2 combines with J gene TRBJ2-7; the D gene is possibly TRBD1 (5 bases). CDR3 length equals 14 residues. V dropped 7 bases and J dropped 0 bases, with 13 bases sitting between them. Per the germline V gene, CDR1 is SNHLY and CDR2 is FYNNEI. In DNA, the CDR3 is TGTGCCAGCACTTCCGACAGAATCTCCTACGAGCAGTACTTC. Translated: CASTSDRISYEQYF.

This chain uses TRBV4-3 with TRBJ2-2; 9 bases are shared with TRBD2. V was clipped by 1 base and J by 7 bases; unmatched bases: 13. Germline-derived CDR1 and CDR2 are LGHNA and YSLEER. CDR3 length equals 18 residues. CDR3 bases: TGCGCCAGCAGCCAAGGCCTCCCCAGCGGGGGGCTCGGCGGGGAGCTGTTTTTT. It is translated as CASSQGLPSGGLGGELFF.

This chain joins TRBV5-1 and TRBJ1-5, with D unclear. Deletions cut 2 bases from V and 1 base from J, with 10 bases between. The length of the CDR3 is 15 residues. The germline CDR1 and CDR2 sequences are SGHRS and YFSETQ. CDR3 amino acids: CASSLEDSSNQPQHF. The CDR3 DNA follows: TGCGCCAGCAGCTTAGAGGACTCCAGCAATCAGCCCCAGCATTTT. Full variable domain (outside the CDR3, taken from reference TRBV5-1 and TRBJ1-5): KAGVTQTPRYLIKTRGQQVTLSCSPISGHRSVSWYQQTPGQGLQFLFEYFSETQRNKGNFPGRFSGRQFSNSRSEMNVSTLELGDSALYLCASSLEDSSNQPQHFGDGTRLSIL.

V usage is TRBV7-8 and J usage is TRBJ2-1; 10 bases align to TRBD2. Germline V gene data show CDR1 as SGHVS and CDR2 as FQNEAQ. V gave up 5 bases and J gave up 2 bases; unmatched junction bases: 6. The CDR3 is made up of 16 amino acids. CDR3 coding DNA: TGTGCCAGCAGCCCCTCGAGCGGGGGGGCCTACAATGAGCAGTTCTTC. Its translation is CASSPSSGGAYNEQFF.

The chain joins TRBV2 to TRBJ1-2; no clear D. Trimming removed 4 bases from V and 2 bases from J, with 8 bases in between. This CDR3 has 13 residues. Germline-derived CDR1 and CDR2 are SNHLY and FYNNEI. The CDR3 loop reads CASSVKVNYGYTF. The CDR3 bases are TGTGCCAGCAGTGTGAAGGTAAACTATGGCTACACCTTC.

V gene TRBV5-4 combines with J gene TRBJ1-2, with D unclear. The CDR3 extends over 14 amino acids. The germline V gene has CDR1 SGHNT and CDR2 YYREEE (reference sequence). V lost 2 bases and J lost 0, with 8 bases in between. CDR3 protein: CASSLKLANYGYTF. CDR3 sequence (DNA): TGTGCCAGCAGCTTAAAATTAGCTAACTATGGCTACACCTTC. Together with reference TRBV5-4 and TRBJ1-2, the CDR3 gives the full variable domain: ETGVTQSPTHLIKTRGQQVTLRCSSQSGHNTVSWYQQALGQGPQFIFQYYREEENGRGNFPPRFSGLQFPNYSSELNVNALELDDSALYLCASSLKLANYGYTFGSGTRLTVV.

The CDR3 DNA reads TGTGCCAGCAGCGAATGGACAGGGCGTAGGACACGCTCCTATAATTCACCCCTCCACTTT. This translates into CASSEWTGRRTRSYNSPLHF. The chain employs TRBV3-1 (or the pseudogene TRBV3-2) and TRBJ1-6, with 8 bases aligning to TRBD1. CDR3 length: 20 amino acids. CDR1 and CDR2 (germline): LGHDT, YNNKEL (reference sequence). V lost 5 bases and J lost 0; bases outside the gene matches: 15.

The chain uses TRBV24-1 and TRBJ1-1; D gene uncertain. Trimming left V 7 bases short and J 1 base short, with 3 bases between. This CDR3 spans 11 amino acids. Per the germline V gene, CDR1 is KGHDR and CDR2 is SFDVKD. The CDR3, as DNA: TGTGCCACCAGCCAGAACACTGAAGCTTTCTTT. Protein: CATSQNTEAFF.

The rearrangement uses TRBV3-1 (or the pseudogene TRBV3-2) and TRBJ1-1, with TRBD1 identical over 9 bases. In germline, CDR1 is LGHDT, CDR2 YNNKEL (reference sequence). V was clipped by 4 bases and J by 5 bases; unmatched bases: 8. The CDR3 consists of 15 residues. Here the CDR3 reads CASSLQDRGGTEAFF. The DNA of the CDR3 is TGTGCCAGCAGCCTCCAGGACAGGGGAGGTACTGAAGCTTTCTTT.

In its sample, this clone was seen once. The chain links TRBV7-2 to TRBJ1-1; D is uncertain. The CDR3 contains 14 residues. Germline V gene sequence: CDR1 SGHTA, CDR2 FQGNSA. With 3 bases removed from V and 1 base from J, the gap between germline ends came to 9 bases. CDR3: CASSFDGKNTEAFF. The CDR3, as DNA: TGTGCCAGCAGCTTTGACGGGAAGAACACTGAAGCTTTCTTT.

This clone came up once. The chain employs TRBV29-1 and TRBJ1-1; the match to TRBD1 covers 7 bases. V trimming: 7 bases; J trimming: 4 bases; junction bases outside the gene matches: 9. CDR3 size: 13 residues. Per the germline V gene, CDR1 is SQVTM and CDR2 is ANQGSEA. The CDR3 bases are TGCAGCGGAGGGACAGCCCGGAGCACTGAAGCTTTCTTT. Translated: CSGGTARSTEAFF.

The gene calls are TRBV5-4 and TRBJ1-1, with 10 bases matching TRBD1. Germline V gives CDR1 SGHNT, CDR2 YYREEE (reference sequence). V lost 3 bases, J lost 4 bases, and 6 bases stayed unmatched. This CDR3 is built from 15 residues. The CDR3, as DNA: TGTGCCAGCAGCTCCAAGACAGGGGGCGGCACTGAAGCTTTCTTT. Protein: CASSSKTGGGTEAFF.

The rearrangement links TRBV7-6 to TRBJ2-5; no clear D gene. There are 10 residues in the CDR3. Trimming took 5 bases from V and 4 from J, leaving 2 bases between them. CDR1 and CDR2 (germline): SGHVS, FNYEAQ. CDR3 nucleotides: TGTGCCAGCAGCGGAGAGACCCAGTACTTC. It yields the protein CASSGETQYF.

This chain links TRBV19 with TRBJ2-2; D is uncertain. The germline gives CDR1 LNHDA, CDR2 SQIVND (reference sequence). The CDR3 totals 18 residues. The V end lost 0 bases, the J end lost 1 base, and 15 bases lay between the germline ends. The CDR3: CASSIEVMDGVNTGELFF. CDR3 nucleotides: TGTGCCAGTAGTATAGAAGTGATGGATGGGGTGAACACCGGGGAGCTGTTTTTT. The full variable domain, completed using reference TRBV19 and TRBJ2-2, is DGGITQSPKYLFRKEGQNVTLSCEQNLNHDAMYWYRQDPGQGLRLIYYSQIVNDFQKGDIAEGYSVSREKKESFPLTVTSAQKNPTAFYLCASSIEVMDGVNTGELFFGEGSRLTVL.

The chain uses TRBV18 and TRBJ2-1, with TRBD2 identical over 10 bases. CDR1 KGHSH and CDR2 LQKENI come from the germline V gene. With 3 bases clipped from V and 4 bases from J, the junction kept 3 bases outside the gene matches. The CDR3 is 15 residues long. CDR3: CASSPGLATYNEQFF. For the CDR3, the DNA is TGTGCCAGCTCACCGGGACTAGCGACGTACAATGAGCAGTTCTTC.

This rearrangement joins TRBV27 to TRBJ2-1, with D tentatively TRBD2 (5 bases). V lost 7 bases and J 3 bases, leaving 16 bases between the germline ends. The CDR3 contains 15 residues. Looked up from germline, CDR1 is MNHEY and CDR2 is SMNVEV (reference sequence). The CDR3 sequence: CASTLRTPGYNEQFF. The CDR3 region has the DNA TGTGCCAGCACCTTAAGGACTCCGGGCTACAATGAGCAGTTCTTC.

In DNA, the CDR3 is TGCGCCAGCAGCTTGTTGTCGGGACAGGGGATCAATGAGCAGTTCTTC. Amino acids: CASSLLSGQGINEQFF. V usage is TRBV5-1 and J usage is TRBJ2-1, with TRBD1 matching 10 bases. Trimming at V came to 1 base and at J to 6 bases, leaving 7 bases not matched to a gene. Germline V lookup: CDR1 SGHRS, CDR2 YFSETQ. This CDR3 has 16 amino acids.

The chain recombines TRBV5-1 with TRBJ1-4; 8 positions agree with TRBD1. After removal of 10 bases from V and 7 bases from J, the junction contained 9 bases not matched to a gene. This CDR3 contains 13 residues. Germline V lookup: CDR1 SGHRS, CDR2 YFSETQ. CDR3 sequence: CACKGQEGEKLFF. DNA of the CDR3: TGCGCCTGCAAGGGACAGGAAGGTGAAAAACTGTTTTTT. Complete variable domain (other parts from reference TRBV5-1 and TRBJ1-4): KAGVTQTPRYLIKTRGQQVTLSCSPISGHRSVSWYQQTPGQGLQFLFEYFSETQRNKGNFPGRFSGRQFSNSRSEMNVSTLELGDSALYLCACKGQEGEKLFFGSGTQLSVL.

This clone was found once. This chain connects TRBV11-3 to TRBJ2-7; 12 bases are shared with TRBD2. Germline V gene data show CDR1 as SGHNT and CDR2 as YENEEA. Germline trimming cut 3 bases from V and 1 base from J; bases unmatched to any gene: 4. CDR3 length: 16 residues. The DNA for the CDR3 is TGTGCCAGCAGCTTTCTCGGACTAGCGGGGTCCTACGAGCAGTACTTC. Protein product: CASSFLGLAGSYEQYF.

The rearrangement links TRBV30 to TRBJ1-1; D call uncertain. This CDR3 is built from 12 residues. Trimming shortened V by 4 bases and J by 1 base, and 7 bases separated the two germline ends. Germline V gives CDR1 GTSNPN, CDR2 SVGIG (reference sequence). CDR3 sequence reads: CAWTQENTEAFF. The CDR3 DNA is TGTGCCTGGACCCAAGAGAACACTGAAGCTTTCTTT. The whole variable domain, remainder taken from reference TRBV30 and TRBJ1-1, is SQTIHQWPATLVQPVGSPLSLECTVEGTSNPNLYWYRQAAGRGLQLLFYSVGIGQISSEVPQNLSASRPQDRQFILSSKKLLLSDSGFYLCAWTQENTEAFFGQGTRLTVV.

Details on this clone: Its ends do not fully match the called genes, so a read error is possible. The chain uses TRBV5-5 and TRBJ1-2; D perhaps matches TRBD1 (6 bases). The CDR3 has 14 residues. CDR1 and CDR2 (germline): SGHKS, YYEKEE (reference sequence). The CDR3 protein is CASSLAPGDYGYTF. The CDR3 DNA reads TGTGCCAGCAGTTTGGCCCCAGGGGACTATGGCTACACCTTC.

The CDR3 loop is CATSRGRGPQGYEQYF. The CDR3 DNA reads as TGTGCCACCAGCAGAGGTAGGGGACCCCAGGGTTACGAGCAGTACTTC. The chain combines TRBV15 with TRBJ2-7; either TRBD1 or TRBD2 may fit D (5 bases each). Germline CDR1 and CDR2: LNHNV and YYDKDF (reference sequence). The CDR3 runs to 16 residues. V dropped 1 base and J dropped 4 bases, with 17 bases sitting between them. The full variable domain, rest sourced from reference TRBV15 and TRBJ2-7, is DAMVIQNPRYQVTQFGKPVTLSCSQTLNHNVMYWYQQKSSQAPKLLFHYYDKDFNNEADTPDNFQSRRPNTSFCFLDIRSPGLGDTAMYLCATSRGRGPQGYEQYFGPGTRLTVT.